A selection of T cell receptor beta chains follows, all from one sample in a study of CD4 and CD8 cells across lung adenocarcinoma regions. TCRdb re-called the PCR reads through MiXCR, storing one row per CDR3 protein. The sample consists of several thousand distinct CDR3 sequences, under 60% of them appearing once. The material sequenced was CD8+ T cells from the center of a lung tumor. Receptors were obtained from a male donor with lung adenocarcinoma. The CD4 and CD8 labels of this study may be unreliable. Each CDR3 is given with its conserved first and last residue. D genes are given only for firm matches. Expanded clones are given a class, and other clones once, few, many or no size at all.

TRBV30	TRBD1	few	TRBJ2-1	TGTGCCTGGAGGAAACAGGGGATCAATGAGCAGTTCTTC	CAWRKQGINEQFF
TRBV20-1	NA	NA	TRBJ1-1	TGCAGTGCCCCCCCCCGAAACAGTCCGACTGAAGCTTTCTTT	CSAPPRNSPTEAFF
TRBV7-2	TRBD1	NA	TRBJ1-2	TGTGCCAGCAGCCGAGGGACAGGGTCCGGCTACACCTTC	CASSRGTGSGYTF
TRBV27	NA	NA	TRBJ2-5	TGTGCCAGCAGTTATTCGGCCGGGGGACAAGAGACCCAGTACTTC	CASSYSAGGQETQYF
TRBV27	NA	many	TRBJ2-7	TGTGCCAGCAGTTGGGGGAGCGAGCAGTACTTC	CASSWGSEQYF
TRBV7-7	TRBD2	many	TRBJ2-3	TGTGCTAGCAGCTTAGTCTGGACTAGTACAGAAGATACGCAGTATTTT	CASSLVWTSTEDTQYF
TRBV6-5	NA	many	TRBJ2-7	TGTGCCAGCAGTTACGGGGATAGATCCCACGAGCAGTACTTC	CASSYGDRSHEQYF
TRBV12-3/TRBV12-4	TRBD1	few	TRBJ1-4	TGTGCCAGCAGCCTCACAGGGGCTCAGGCAACTAATGAAAAACTGTTTTTT	CASSLTGAQATNEKLFF
TRBV29-1	NA	NA	TRBJ1-1	TGCAGCGCTGAAGAAGCTTTCTTT	CSAEEAFF
TRBV3-1	NA	NA	TRBJ2-3	TGTGCCAGCAGCCACCTATCGGGGGTGAGGCCGACAAATACGCAGTATTTT	CASSHLSGVRPTNTQYF
TRBV6-1	NA	few	TRBJ2-5	TGTGCCAGCAGCACCGCCGGTGGGGGGAAAGAGACCCAGTACTTC	CASSTAGGGKETQYF
TRBV4-1	TRBD1	NA	TRBJ2-1	TGCGCCAGCAGCCAAGCTGCACAGGGGATCGCGAGGTACAATGAGCAGTTCTTC	CASSQAAQGIARYNEQFF
TRBV6-4	NA	NA	TRBJ2-4	TGTGTCACGGGGCACTGGGCCACAAACACGCAGTACTTC	CVTGHWATNTQYF
TRBV20-1	NA	NA	TRBJ2-1	TGCAGTGCTAGAGATTCAATGGGCAGGAGCTCCTACAATGAGCAGTTCTTC	CSARDSMGRSSYNEQFF
TRBV10-1	TRBD2	NA	TRBJ2-1	TGCGCCAGCAGTGGACAGCGGGGGGGTTCCTACAATGAGCAGTTCTTC	CASSGQRGGSYNEQFF
TRBV6-1	TRBD2	NA	TRBJ2-1	TGTGCCAGCTGCTCTAGCGGGAATTACAATGAGCAGTTCTTC	CASCSSGNYNEQFF
TRBV12-3/TRBV12-4	NA	NA	TRBJ2-1	TGTGCCAGCAAGTTCGGGGGTAATGAGCAGTTCTTC	CASKFGGNEQFF
TRBV27	TRBD2	NA	TRBJ2-1	TGTGCCAGCAGTTTATCGTTCCTTCAAGCGGGAGGTGAGCAGTTCTTC	CASSLSFLQAGGEQFF
TRBV6-1	NA	many	TRBJ1-1	TGTGCCAGCAGCATTGGGGTCTCGTTAGGGAACACTGAAGCTTTCTTT	CASSIGVSLGNTEAFF
TRBV10-3	NA	NA	TRBJ2-1	TGTGCCATCAGTGAGACGTACAATGAGCAGTTCTTC	CAISETYNEQFF
TRBV10-1	TRBD1	many	TRBJ2-1	TGCGCCAGCAGTGACGCAGGGGGCAATGAGCAGTTCTTC	CASSDAGGNEQFF
TRBV6-2/TRBV6-3	NA	NA	TRBJ2-5	TGTGCCAGCAGTTACGGGGAGACCCAGTACTTC	CASSYGETQYF
TRBV12-3/TRBV12-4	TRBD2	NA	TRBJ2-3	TGTGCCAGCAGTGAGTCTCTAGCGGGAGGATGGACAGATACGCAGTATTTT	CASSESLAGGWTDTQYF
TRBV6-5	NA	many	TRBJ2-5	TGTGCCACGACCAGCAGAATTCAAGAGACCCAGTACTTC	CATTSRIQETQYF
TRBV6-1	NA	many	TRBJ1-2	TGTGCCAGCAAATACCGGGACTCGGCTAACTATGGCTACACCTTC	CASKYRDSANYGYTF
TRBV6-2/TRBV6-3	TRBD1	NA	TRBJ1-2	TGTGCCAGCAGTTATCCCGGGACAGACCATAACTATGGCTACACCTTC	CASSYPGTDHNYGYTF
TRBV30	TRBD1	NA	TRBJ2-5	TGTGCCTGGAGTGCAAGACAGGGGGCGTTTGCCCAGTACTTC	CAWSARQGAFAQYF
TRBV27	NA	many	TRBJ2-7	TGTGCCAGCAGGGAGACTAGTTGGGGCTCCTACGAGCAGTACTTC	CASRETSWGSYEQYF
TRBV6-1	NA	NA	TRBJ1-2	TGTGCCAGCAGTGAGGTGGGACCGGGGATGGGTGGCTACACCTTC	CASSEVGPGMGGYTF
TRBV7-2	NA	many	TRBJ2-5	TGTGCCAGCAGCCGCAGACAAGAGACCCAGTACTTC	CASSRRQETQYF
TRBV6-2/TRBV6-3	NA	many	TRBJ2-1	TGTGCCAGCAGCCCAGGAGATTACCACAATGAGCAGTTCTTC	CASSPGDYHNEQFF
TRBV5-6	TRBD1	few	TRBJ2-7	TGTGCCAGCAGCCTGGGACAGGCGTACAACGAGCAGTACTTC	CASSLGQAYNEQYF
TRBV6-5	TRBD2	NA	TRBJ2-1	TGTGCCAGCAGTTTTCCCTGGGGGGGTGAGCAGTTCTTC	CASSFPWGGEQFF
TRBV25-1	TRBD1	NA	TRBJ2-7	TGTGCCAGCAGTGAACCGGGACAGGGGACGGACGAGCAGTACTTC	CASSEPGQGTDEQYF
TRBV27	NA	NA	TRBJ2-7	TGTGCCAGCAGTTTGAAAGGGGGGCCCTACGAGCAGTACTTC	CASSLKGGPYEQYF